This passage covers 24 T cell receptor beta chains from one sample sequenced in a study of blood T cell repertoires in COVID-19. The data were produced by immunoSEQ multiplex PCR, yet TCRdb's version contains in-frame clones alone and is incomplete. This sample has around 360,000 clones, with around 87% found just once. Sequencing was carried out using peripheral blood. Receptors originate from a woman aged 30 to 39 with COVID-19, enrolled during active disease.

With regard to this clone: Other nucleotide sequences from this sample produce the same CDR3. The chain uses TRBV19 and TRBJ1-5, with TRBD1 matching over 10 bases. The CDR3 length is 15 residues. From germline, CDR1 is LNHDA and CDR2 SQIVND (reference sequence). V lost 1 base and J lost 7; bases outside the gene matches: 4. The CDR3 region is CASSIGTGGGQPQHF. The CDR3 DNA is TGTGCCAGTAGTATAGGGACAGGGGGTGGACAGCCCCAGCATTTT.

This chain links TRBV11-2 with TRBJ2-5; perhaps TRBD2 as D (6 bases). The CDR3 contains 17 residues. The germline V and J ends were trimmed by 1 base and 4 bases, with 19 bases remaining between them. Germline assignment: CDR1 SGHAT and CDR2 FQNNGV. The CDR3, as DNA: TGTGCCAGCAGCTTAGCCCTTGTAACGGGAGAGTCAGAGACCCAGTACTTC. Amino acid sequence: CASSLALVTGESETQYF.

CDR3 sequence (DNA): TGTGCCAGCTCACCAGAGAGCTCCTATAATTCACCCCTCCACTTT. Its protein is CASSPESSYNSPLHF. V is TRBV18 and J is TRBJ1-6; D ambiguous. V was pared by 2 bases and J by 0 bases, with 5 bases between. The CDR3 contains 15 residues. Germline lookup yields CDR1 KGHSH and CDR2 LQKENI.

The J gene is TRBJ1-5, the V gene TRBV23-1; TRBD1 aligns across 8 bases. TRBV23-1 is sorted into the ORF group, with uncertain function. The CDR3 covers 20 residues. V was clipped by 4 bases and J by 0 bases; unmatched bases: 17. The CDR3: CASSPPTPPGQDYSNQPQHF. For the CDR3, the DNA is TGCGCCAGCAGTCCTCCTACTCCGCCGGGACAGGACTATAGCAATCAGCCCCAGCATTTT.

The J gene is TRBJ2-1, the V gene TRBV7-2; D is perhaps TRBD2 (5 bases). V lost 1 base and J lost 2, with 9 bases in between. Germline-derived CDR1 and CDR2 are SGHTA and FQGNSA. This CDR3 has 15 amino acids. The CDR3 loop is CASSLVGGAYNEQFF. The CDR3 DNA follows: TGTGCCAGCAGCTTAGTTGGAGGCGCCTACAATGAGCAGTTCTTC. Complete variable domain (other parts from reference TRBV7-2 and TRBJ2-1): GAGVSQSPSNKVTEKGKDVELRCDPISGHTALYWYRQSLGQGLEFLIYFQGNSAPDKSGLPSDRFSAERTGGSVSTLTIQRTQQEDSAVYLCASSLVGGAYNEQFFGPGTRLTVL.

This rearrangement joins TRBV10-2 to TRBJ2-3; D is unclear. Germline loops: CDR1 WSHSY, CDR2 SAAADI. The CDR3 loop spans 15 amino acids. Between the trimmed V and J ends, which lost 7 bases and 0 bases, there was a span of 14 bases. The CDR3 bases are TGCGCCAGCACCCCCCCTGGCGGAAGCACAGATACGCAGTATTTT. Protein sequence: CASTPPGGSTDTQYF.

The chain couples TRBV28 to TRBJ2-7; 7 bases fit TRBD1. This CDR3 contains 13 residues. Germline V gene lookup returns CDR1 MDHEN and CDR2 SYDVKM. V dropped 7 bases and J dropped 2; count of bases not matched to a gene: 5. CDR3 amino acids: CASTLTGAYEQYF. The CDR3 nucleotides read TGTGCCAGCACCCTCACAGGGGCCTACGAGCAGTACTTC.

CDR3 in amino acids: CARSSPLAEGTQYF. The CDR3 region has the DNA TGTGCCAGATCCTCGCCCTTAGCGGAGGGGACCCAGTACTTC. V is TRBV3-1 (or the pseudogene TRBV3-2) and J is TRBJ2-5; D possibly corresponds to TRBD2 (6 bases). CDR1 and CDR2 from the germline V gene are LGHDT and YNNKEL (reference sequence). This CDR3 contains 14 residues. Trimming left V 9 bases short and J 7 bases short, with 21 bases between.

The chain combines TRBV5-1 with TRBJ1-1; D remains unclear. The V gene's germline CDR1 is SGHRS and CDR2 YFSETQ. V lost 0 bases to trimming and J lost 1 base, with 7 bases between them. The CDR3 is made up of 14 amino acids. The CDR3 DNA follows: TGCGCCAGCAGCTTGGGGGGAGGGAACACTGAAGCTTTCTTT. Translation gives CASSLGGGNTEAFF.

This sequence joins TRBV4-2 and TRBJ2-7; TRBD2 agrees at 7 bases. CDR1 is LGHNA and CDR2 is YNFKEQ in the germline V gene. Unmatched junction bases numbered 14, after V lost 0 bases and J lost 0 bases. The CDR3 covers 19 residues. For the CDR3, the DNA is TGTGCCAGCAGCCAAGAACGGGGCAGCGGGATACTGAGCTCCTACGAGCAGTACTTC. As protein: CASSQERGSGILSSYEQYF.

This clone was detected once. The rearrangement uses TRBV12-5 and TRBJ2-3, with D hard to call. Germline V gives CDR1 LGHNT, CDR2 FRNRAP. V lost 4 bases, J lost 5 bases, and 7 bases lay in between. CDR3 length equals 12 residues. CDR3 sequence: CASGSLLDTQYF. The CDR3 DNA reads as TGTGCTAGTGGTTCTCTCCTAGATACGCAGTATTTT.

The chain combines TRBV19 with TRBJ2-7; 8 bases line up with TRBD1. The germline V gene encodes CDR1 LNHDA and CDR2 SQIVND (reference sequence). V was pared by 4 bases and J by 0 bases, with 8 bases of the junction left unmatched. This CDR3 contains 16 residues. The CDR3 DNA reads as TGTGCCAGTAGTAGAACCGGGACAGGAAGCTCCTACGAGCAGTACTTC. Translating it yields CASSRTGTGSSYEQYF. Full variable domain (missing parts from reference TRBV19 and TRBJ2-7): DGGITQSPKYLFRKEGQNVTLSCEQNLNHDAMYWYRQDPGQGLRLIYYSQIVNDFQKGDIAEGYSVSREKKESFPLTVTSAQKNPTAFYLCASSRTGTGSSYEQYFGPGTRLTVT.

CDR3 coding DNA: TGTGCCAGCAGTTTTTCGGGGACCGGGGAGCTGTTTTTT. Translated, it gives CASSFSGTGELFF. The genes are TRBV12-3 or TRBV12-4 and TRBJ2-2; the D gene is possibly TRBD2 (5 bases). The CDR3 runs to 13 residues. V lost 3 bases and J 5 bases, leaving 7 bases between the germline ends.

This chain links TRBV7-8 with TRBJ2-5; maybe TRBD2 (6 bases). V lost 5 bases, J lost 5 bases, and 18 bases lay in between. Germline CDR1 and CDR2: SGHVS and FQNEAQ. The CDR3 sequence is 15 residues long. The CDR3 loop reads CASSRAGDFGETQYF. In DNA, the CDR3 is TGTGCCAGCAGCCGAGCCGGGGACTTCGGGGAGACCCAGTACTTC.

The CDR3 nucleotides are TGCGCCAGCAGCGGAGGACTAGCGGGCCCCTACGAGCAGTACTTC. This sequence encodes CASSGGLAGPYEQYF. This chain connects TRBV5-1 to TRBJ2-7, with TRBD2 identical over 11 bases. CDR1 is SGHRS, CDR2 YFSETQ, per germline. This CDR3 spans 15 amino acids. The ends lost 4 bases at V and 2 bases at J; junction bases unmatched: 5.

The DNA for the CDR3 is TGTGCCAGTAGTATGGAGGCGGGTGTAAGCGAGCAGTACTTC. This sequence encodes CASSMEAGVSEQYF. This chain joins TRBV19 and TRBJ2-7; tentatively, D is TRBD2 (5 bases). This CDR3 is 14 amino acids long. Germline V gene lookup returns CDR1 LNHDA and CDR2 SQIVND (reference sequence). V gave up 3 bases and J gave up 6 bases, with 15 bases separating them.

This clone was observed a single time. The chain carries TRBV10-3 and TRBJ2-3; D perhaps matches TRBD2 (6 bases). CDR3 length: 15 amino acids. CDR1 is ENHRY, CDR2 SYGVKD, per germline. The germline V and J ends were trimmed by 5 bases and 6 bases, with 18 bases remaining between them. This CDR3 reads CAISSGSSLSDTQYF. Here the CDR3 DNA reads TGTGCCATCAGTTCCGGGAGCTCATTGTCGGATACGCAGTATTTT.

The rearrangement links TRBV10-3 to TRBJ1-2; tentative D call: TRBD1 (5 bases). The germline V gene has CDR1 ENHRY and CDR2 SYGVKD. The CDR3 loop spans 11 amino acids. Trimming removed 11 bases from V and 7 bases from J, with 14 bases in between. CDR3 protein: CAAFQGFGYTF. The CDR3 bases are TGTGCCGCCTTCCAGGGATTTGGCTACACCTTC.

This clone was counted a single time. CDR3 sequence: CASRSTGPGSPLHF. CDR3 nucleotides: TGTGCCAGCAGGTCGACAGGGCCGGGATCACCCCTCCACTTT. The chain carries TRBV6-5 and TRBJ1-6; 7 bases are a match to TRBD1. Germline V CDR1 and CDR2: MNHEY, SVGAGI. The CDR3 sequence is 14 residues long. V shed 6 bases, J shed 10 bases, and the junction held 9 bases outside the gene matches.

The genes are TRBV30 and TRBJ2-5; TRBD1 matches 10 bases. The CDR3 totals 13 residues. The germline V gene encodes CDR1 GTSNPN and CDR2 SVGIG (reference sequence). CDR3 residues: CASTGGAQETQYF. In DNA, the CDR3 is TGTGCTTCGACAGGGGGCGCGCAGGAGACCCAGTACTTC.

Here the CDR3 DNA reads TGTGCCAGCTCACCTGCGGGGACTGACGGAAACACCATATATTTT. It translates to CASSPAGTDGNTIYF. The chain couples TRBV18 to TRBJ1-3; D possibly corresponds to TRBD1 (5 bases). This CDR3 is 15 amino acids long. Germline CDR1 KGHSH, CDR2 LQKENI. Trimming took 3 bases from V and 4 from J, leaving 13 bases between them.

The genes are TRBV18 and TRBJ1-1, with D possibly TRBD1 on 5 matching bases. V dropped 4 bases and J dropped 0 bases, with 9 bases sitting between them. Germline values: CDR1 KGHSH, CDR2 LQKENI. CDR3 length: 14 amino acids. The CDR3 DNA reads TGTGCCAGCTCACACGACAGTTTGAACACTGAAGCTTTCTTT. It is translated as CASSHDSLNTEAFF.

As for this clone: In the same sample, other DNA sequences code for this CDR3. The chain links TRBV7-2 to TRBJ1-5, with D perhaps TRBD1 (6 bases). The CDR3 length is 13 residues. Germline loops: CDR1 SGHTA, CDR2 FQGNSA. Trimming removed 5 bases at V and 7 bases at J, with 12 bases between. CDR3 DNA: TGTGCCAGCAGCCCCGACAGGAACCAGCCCCAGCATTTT. This codes for CASSPDRNQPQHF.

The chain combines TRBV3-1 (or the pseudogene TRBV3-2) with TRBJ2-1; a weak D match, TRBD2 (6 bases). Germline assignment: CDR1 LGHDT and CDR2 YNNKEL (reference sequence). Trimming removed 5 bases from V and 9 bases from J, with 20 bases in between. This CDR3 spans 15 amino acids. The CDR3 here is CASSYRDSAIREQFF. CDR3 sequence (DNA): TGTGCCAGCAGCTACCGGGACTCTGCAATACGTGAGCAGTTCTTC.